Detailed here is one T cell receptor beta chain. Within Nashville, Tennessee resided all donors, each a Caucasian adult. At the deep level, the assay was run. The data were produced by immunoSEQ multiplex PCR, yet TCRdb's version contains in-frame clones alone and is incomplete. The sample yields about half a million clones, approximately 84% seen once. These data originate in a study of shared clonotypes between healthy human individuals. V was pared by 4 bases and J by 0 bases, with 17 bases between. The CDR3 is 17 residues long. Germline CDR1 and CDR2: SGHNT and YYREEE (reference sequence). The chain joins TRBV5-4 to TRBJ2-1; TRBD2 is a possible D gene (6 bases). Sequenced: PBMCs. The source of this sequence is a woman aged 40 to 50 in good health. Some clones in this sample may be carry-over from other donors' samples. The CDR3 loop reads CASSPGLNQVSYNEQFF. CDR3 nucleotide sequence: TGTGCCAGCAGCCCTGGACTAAATCAAGTCTCCTACAATGAGCAGTTCTTC.